This TCR beta chain was identified during a study of blood T cell repertoires in COVID-19. Study background: PBMCs, B-cell-depleted T cells, or T cells provided the cDNA or gDNA that made up the material.

Original handling: Amplification from reference gene primers served as the basis for estimated nucleated cell counts. Libraries were prepared by immunoSEQ multiplex PCR; TCRdb keeps only in-frame clonotypes and omits some of them. V and J calls and clone size are those listed in that table; D and trimming were worked out from the DNA. The table has fewer than 200,000 clones, 86% seen once; the top ten hold around 20%. The source is a man between 70 and 80 years old with active or convalescent COVID-19. The sample was peripheral blood.

CDR3 region: CAWSVQGGNEQFF. As DNA, the CDR3 is TGTGCCTGGAGTGTACAGGGAGGGAATGAGCAGTTCTTC. This chain joins TRBV30 and TRBJ2-1; D is perhaps TRBD2 (7 bases). CDR3 length: 13 residues. V gave up 0 bases and J gave up 7 bases, with 10 bases separating them. Germline lookup yields CDR1 GTSNPN and CDR2 SVGIG (reference sequence).